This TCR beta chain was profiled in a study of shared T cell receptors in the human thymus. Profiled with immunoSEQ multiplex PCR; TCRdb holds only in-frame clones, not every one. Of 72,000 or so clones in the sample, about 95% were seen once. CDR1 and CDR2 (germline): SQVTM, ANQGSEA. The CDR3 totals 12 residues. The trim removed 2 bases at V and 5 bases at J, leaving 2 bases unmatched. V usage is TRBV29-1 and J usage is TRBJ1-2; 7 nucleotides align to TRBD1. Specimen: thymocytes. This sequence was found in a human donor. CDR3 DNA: TGCAGCGTTGAAACAGGGGTTTATGGCTACACCTTC. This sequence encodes CSVETGVYGYTF.